The clone carrying this T cell receptor beta chain was counted once. What it recognizes is unknown. Primers included in the PCR were 60 Vbeta and 13 Jbeta primers. Some clones are missing from TCRdb's copy, which holds only in-frame ones; the method was immunoSEQ multiplex PCR. The table shows about 160,000 clones, with roughly 79% occurring only once. These data originate in a study of cytomegalovirus exposure and HLA in healthy donors. Points from the study as a whole: What a later analysis showed was that several of the most significant clusters appeared linked to common viral pathogens. In a later analysis, TCR beta V- and J-gene trimming was associated with a missense DCLRE1C variant. According to an earlier analysis, most TCR beta V segments yielded productive rearrangements about 90% or about 30% of the time.

Trimming took off 1 base at V and 3 bases at J, with 9 bases between the two ends. Germline CDR1 is SNHLY and CDR2 is FYNNEI. The CDR3 is 14 residues long. This TCR derives from a woman between 45 and 60 years old in good health and CMV-seropositive. The specimen sequenced was PBMCs. This chain uses TRBV2 with TRBJ1-2, with D possibly being TRBD1 (6 bases). The CDR3 sequence: CASSEVEGDYGYTF. In DNA, the CDR3 is TGTGCCAGCAGTGAAGTTGAGGGGGACTATGGCTACACCTTC. The full variable domain, its missing parts supplied by reference TRBV2 and TRBJ1-2, is EPEVTQTPSHQVTQMGQEVILRCVPISNHLYFYWYRQILGQKVEFLVSFYNNEISEKSEIFDDQFSVERPDGSNFTLKIRSTKLEDSAMYFCASSEVEGDYGYTFGSGTRLTVV.